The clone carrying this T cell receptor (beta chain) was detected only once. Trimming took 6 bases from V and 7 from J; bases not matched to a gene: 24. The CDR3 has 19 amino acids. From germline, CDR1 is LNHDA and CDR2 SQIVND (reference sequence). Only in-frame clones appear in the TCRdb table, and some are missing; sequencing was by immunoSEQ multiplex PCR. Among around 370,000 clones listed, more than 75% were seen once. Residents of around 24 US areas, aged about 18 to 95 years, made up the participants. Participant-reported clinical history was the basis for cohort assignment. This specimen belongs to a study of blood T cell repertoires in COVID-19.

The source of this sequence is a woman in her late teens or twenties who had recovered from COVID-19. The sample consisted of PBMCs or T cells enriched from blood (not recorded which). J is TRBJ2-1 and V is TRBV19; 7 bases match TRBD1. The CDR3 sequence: CASRRGPPAIGISRNEQFF. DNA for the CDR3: TGTGCCAGTAGAAGGGGGCCTCCAGCTATAGGGATCAGCAGGAATGAGCAGTTCTTC.